This entry concerns a single T cell receptor (beta chain). Its antigen specificity is not known. No qualities accompany the bases; no much larger clone lies one base away. The junction shows trimming of 3 bases on V and 8 bases on J, and the gene matches do not reach 4 bases of it. Based on the germline V gene (reference sequence), the CDR1 and CDR2 sequences are DFQATT and SNEGSKA. The CDR3 measures 12 amino acids from cysteine to phenylalanine. Only CDR3 DNA is held: 36 bases, read in frame from base 1. Libraries were built with multiplex PCR. The run used an Illumina HiSeq 4000. iRepertoire HTBI primers and Arm-PCR amplification of CDR3 regions were used to construct TCR beta libraries. Before sequencing, the PCR products underwent gel purification. Regarding the original processing steps: A total of fewer than 70 TRBV and 14 TRBJ segments were identified across samples and were used for gene usage analysis of CDR3 amino acid clonotypes. Filtered high-quality paired reads were merged into contigs using COPE and FqMerger. BLAST was used to align contigs to IMGT TRBV, TRBD and TRBJ reference genes, with CDR3 defined following IMGT. Highly expanded clones were defined as clonotypes with a frequency above 0.1%. Shannon entropy served as the measure of repertoire diversity, while the Gini coefficient captured V-J evenness. Public clonotypes were defined as clonotypes shared by more than one individual. TCRdb reran the public reads through fastp at Q25 and MiXCR, keeping productive beta chains. A single entry per CDR3 protein holds the most common genes and DNA from its merged rows. For this entry, the V and J calls and clone size follow TCRdb and not the study's own pipeline. The sample table records fewer than 550,000 distinct CDR3 sequences; 20% to 25% of these occur just once. The biggest ten clones account for roughly 7% of the sample.

The sample is drawn from a study of regulatory T cells in long-lasting Graves disease (dated by TCRdb to about 2021). About the study as a whole: To count as having persistent Graves' disease, a patient had to have received antithyroid drug treatment for over 5 years with TSH receptor autoantibodies remaining persistently positive. Persistent Graves' disease patients were compared with newly diagnosed Graves' disease patients by peripheral blood TCR sequencing and RNA sequencing. In the clinical cohort, patients with persistent Graves' disease had used antithyroid drugs for an average of around 9.3 years. A total of 35 or so samples were covered by TCR sequencing, comprising approximately 13 persistent and approximately 20 newly diagnosed Graves' disease patients. The study was conducted in China and was registered as a clinical trial.

The paper's findings and limits, for the study overall: Lower TCR Shannon entropy and fewer highly expanded clones were observed in persistent Graves' disease patients than in newly diagnosed patients, which suggested clonal expansion. The authors noted that the small sample size was a limitation that may lower accuracy. Sequencing and analysis were limited to the TCR beta chain. Only peripheral blood was studied, because thyroid tissue, the primary lesion, was inaccessible. TRBV28, TRBJ1-2 and TRBJ2-5 were preferentially used in persistent disease, while TRBV20-1 and TRBJ2-1 were favored in newly diagnosed disease. Patients with persistent disease shared more public clonotypes (approximately 2,500) than newly diagnosed patients did (966).

The time point label for this specimen denotes: persistent/refractory GD, antithyroid drugs over 5 years with positive TRAb. For both TCR sequencing and RNA sequencing, RNA was extracted from PBMCs using TRIzol. Graves' disease was diagnosed according to American Thyroid Association guidelines. The patients came from an endocrinology department in Xi'an, China. From each patient, approximately 9 milliliters of peripheral blood was collected into an EDTA anticoagulant tube. Ficoll Paque Plus density gradient separation was used to isolate PBMCs, and no additional T cell sorting was done. An Agilent 2100 Bioanalyzer and agarose gel were used to assess RNA quality, and a NanoDrop 2000 was used to measure RNA concentration.

This clonotype originated in a female donor with Graves disease. The chain joins TRBV20-1 to TRBJ2-1; TRBD2 lines up with 7 middle nucleotides. Source: peripheral blood mononuclear cells (PBMCs), taken when the disease was refractory, from a patient treated with antithyroid drugs. The CDR3 reads as follows: CSARGGVDEQFF. The DNA sequence is as follows: TGCAGTGCTAGGGGAGGGGTTGATGAGCAGTTCTTC.